This is a list of T cell receptor beta chains from one sample in a study of blood T cells in healthy people across ages. TCRdb recomputed calls from the 5' RACE reads with MiXCR, one row per CDR3 protein. The table records some 1.5 million distinct CDR3 sequences, approximately 39% of them present only once. Sequencing was performed on blood. These receptor sequences come from a woman under 30 in good health. The CDR3 runs from the conserved cysteine through the conserved F or W. Each record gives: V gene, clone size, D gene, J gene, CDR3 DNA, CDR3 protein. D genes are given only for firm matches. Part of the rows lack a size; the others show once, few, many or a class for expanded clones.

V: TRBV4-1; size: NA; D: TRBD1; J: TRBJ2-5; DNA: TGCGCCAGCAGCCAAGTTGGGACAGGGGTAGAGACCCAGTACTTC; CDR3: CASSQVGTGVETQYF
V: TRBV13; size: NA; D: NA; J: TRBJ1-1; DNA: TGTGCCAGCAGCTTAACCTCAACAGGGAACACTGAAGCTTTCTTT; CDR3: CASSLTSTGNTEAFF
V: TRBV7-9; size: NA; D: TRBD1; J: TRBJ1-1; DNA: TGTGCCAGCAGCCCAGTCCCGGGACAGGGTCGGGGGACTGAAGCTTTCTTT; CDR3: CASSPVPGQGRGTEAFF
V: TRBV20-1; size: NA; D: TRBD1; J: TRBJ2-3; DNA: TGCAGTGCTAGTGGGACAGGGGGCTATGATACGCAGTATTTT; CDR3: CSASGTGGYDTQYF
V: TRBV9; size: few; D: NA; J: TRBJ2-1; DNA: TGTGCCAGCAGCGTAGGAGCCGTCCATGAGCAGTTCTTC; CDR3: CASSVGAVHEQFF
V: TRBV4-1; size: NA; D: NA; J: TRBJ2-1; DNA: TGCGCCAGCAGCCTACAGGCTAGCTCCTACAATGAGCAGTTCTTC; CDR3: CASSLQASSYNEQFF
V: TRBV14; size: NA; D: NA; J: TRBJ1-2; DNA: TGTGCCAGCAGCCTCGACGACAAGGCGACCTATGGCTACACCTTC; CDR3: CASSLDDKATYGYTF
V: TRBV29-1; size: few; D: NA; J: TRBJ2-4; DNA: TGCAGCGTTGTGGCGGAGGTGCAGTACTTC; CDR3: CSVVAEVQYF
V: TRBV9; size: NA; D: NA; J: TRBJ1-2; DNA: TGTGCCAGCAGCCCCCGGGCAGCCTATGGCTACACCTTC; CDR3: CASSPRAAYGYTF
V: TRBV11-2; size: few; D: NA; J: TRBJ1-2; DNA: TGTGCCAGCAGCAATCAGGGCGGGAACTACGGCTACACCTTC; CDR3: CASSNQGGNYGYTF
V: TRBV29-1; size: NA; D: NA; J: TRBJ1-1; DNA: TGCAGCGTCCTCCTCACTGAAGCTTTCTTT; CDR3: CSVLLTEAFF
V: TRBV7-2; size: many; D: NA; J: TRBJ1-1; DNA: TGTGCCAGCAGCTCCCCTCTTTCTGAGAGCACTGAAGCTTTCTTT; CDR3: CASSSPLSESTEAFF
V: TRBV7-2; size: NA; D: NA; J: TRBJ1-2; DNA: TGTGCCAGCAGCTCCCTAGTGGTTGGCTACACCTTC; CDR3: CASSSLVVGYTF